This passage covers 23 T cell receptor beta chains from one sample sequenced in a study of blood T cell repertoires in COVID-19. Clones were read by immunoSEQ multiplex PCR, and TCRdb kept only the in-frame ones, dropping some. The table lists 200,000 or so clones, around 80% of them singletons, with around 14% in the top ten. The specimen sequenced was peripheral blood. Every receptor here comes from a young man with active or convalescent COVID-19.

The chain has TRBV7-2 and TRBJ1-4, with D tentatively TRBD1 (5 bases). This CDR3 comprises 15 residues. Trimming stripped 1 base from V and 5 bases from J, with 11 bases between. Looked up from germline, CDR1 is SGHTA and CDR2 is FQGNSA. The CDR3, as DNA: TGTGCCAGCAGCTTAGTCCATCAGGGCAATGAAAAACTGTTTTTT. It yields the protein CASSLVHQGNEKLFF.

The chain couples TRBV7-8 to TRBJ2-3; no reliable D call. The CDR3 is made up of 13 amino acids. Per germline, CDR1 SGHVS and CDR2 FQNEAQ. V was shortened by 1 base and J by 8 bases, with 10 bases between the two germline ends. This CDR3 reads CASSLDELSTQYF. Written as DNA, the CDR3 is TGTGCCAGCAGCTTAGATGAGTTGAGTACGCAGTATTTT. Filled out from reference TRBV7-8 and TRBJ2-3, the complete variable domain reads GAGVSQSPRYKVAKRGQDVALRCDPISGHVSLFWYQQALGQGPEFLTYFQNEAQLDKSGLPSDRFFAERPEGSVSTLKIQRTQQEDSAVYLCASSLDELSTQYFGPGTRLTVL.

The chain has TRBV6-2 or TRBV6-3 and TRBJ2-3; weak D call: TRBD1 (7 bases). CDR1 is MNHEY, CDR2 SVGEGT, per germline. V lost 5 bases to trimming and J lost 3 bases, with 15 bases between them. The CDR3 runs 15 residues. The CDR3 loop reads CASSGGTVGTDTQYF. The CDR3 region has the DNA TGTGCCAGCAGTGGCGGGACAGTAGGAACAGATACGCAGTATTTT.

This clone was picked up a small number of times. The chain couples TRBV2 to TRBJ2-1; 7 bases fit TRBD1. The CDR3 length is 13 residues. The germline CDR1 and CDR2 sequences are SNHLY and FYNNEI. V shed 6 bases and J 7 bases; nucleotides not matched to a gene: 6. CDR3 region: CASSPQGLNEQFF. In DNA, the CDR3 is TGTGCCAGCAGCCCACAGGGGTTGAATGAGCAGTTCTTC.

The rearrangement links TRBV6-1 to TRBJ1-5; 7 bases fit TRBD1. CDR3 length: 15 residues. Trimming cost V 1 base and J 9 bases; bases outside gene matches: 9. Germline assignment: CDR1 MNHNS and CDR2 SASEGT. The CDR3 spells CASSEDRGSIRPQHF. The CDR3 DNA follows: TGTGCCAGCAGTGAAGACAGGGGTAGTATCCGGCCCCAGCATTTT.

DNA for the CDR3: TGTGCCAGCTCGTCTGTGGGGGACAGGGGGTCAGCAACTAATGAAAAACTGTTTTTT. Amino acids: CASSSVGDRGSATNEKLFF. The J gene is TRBJ1-4, the V gene TRBV18; TRBD1 matches 11 bases. The V gene's germline CDR1 is KGHSH and CDR2 LQKENI. The CDR3 is 19 residues long. The ends lost 6 bases at V and 0 bases at J; junction bases unmatched: 12.

The chain carries TRBV3-1 (or the pseudogene TRBV3-2) and TRBJ1-5; no definite D call. Trimming took off 2 bases at V and 10 bases at J, with 12 bases between the two ends. The CDR3 has 13 amino acids. Germline lookup yields CDR1 LGHDT and CDR2 YNNKEL (reference sequence). In DNA, the CDR3 is TGTGCCAGCAGCCAAAGAGAGGGAGGTCCCCAGCATTTT. Translated, it gives CASSQREGGPQHF.

This clone appeared once. The V gene is TRBV4-3, the J gene TRBJ1-3, with 8 bases identical to TRBD1. The CDR3 runs to 17 residues. Germline trimming cut 3 bases from V and 8 bases from J; bases unmatched to any gene: 15. The germline CDR1 and CDR2 sequences are LGHNA and YSLEER. Written as DNA, the CDR3 is TGCGCCAGCAGCCAGGACCCGGTGGCAGGGGGCAAGGACACCATATATTTT. The encoded protein is CASSQDPVAGGKDTIYF.

The chain has TRBV7-2 and TRBJ1-4; 7 bases line up with TRBD1. Germline V gene data show CDR1 as SGHTA and CDR2 as FQGNSA. Trimming took 1 base from V and 8 from J; bases not matched to a gene: 13. The CDR3 is made up of 17 amino acids. The CDR3 loop reads CASSLGLGTGVREKLFF. CDR3 bases: TGTGCCAGCAGCTTAGGACTCGGCACAGGGGTTAGGGAAAAACTGTTTTTT. The variable domain in full, with the rest retrieved from reference TRBV7-2 and TRBJ1-4, is GAGVSQSPSNKVTEKGKDVELRCDPISGHTALYWYRQSLGQGLEFLIYFQGNSAPDKSGLPSDRFSAERTGGSVSTLTIQRTQQEDSAVYLCASSLGLGTGVREKLFFGSGTQLSVL.

This clone was seen a handful of times. The chain joins TRBV6-1 to TRBJ1-2, with D perhaps TRBD1 (6 bases). This CDR3 is 16 amino acids long. Germline V lookup: CDR1 MNHNS, CDR2 SASEGT. Trimming removed 1 base at V and 0 bases at J, with 12 bases between. CDR3 coding DNA: TGTGCCAGCAGTGAAGGTCTGGGGACACCTAACTATGGCTACACCTTC. This gives the protein CASSEGLGTPNYGYTF.

The gene calls are TRBV19 and TRBJ1-2; 8 nucleotides match TRBD1. The CDR3 loop spans 16 amino acids. V trimming: 5 bases; J trimming: 4 bases; junction bases outside the gene matches: 12. Germline CDR1 LNHDA, CDR2 SQIVND (reference sequence). The CDR3 region has the DNA TGTGCCAGTAGTCCCGGACAGGGTTCCTCTCGCTATGGCTACACCTTC. Translated, it gives CASSPGQGSSRYGYTF.

The rearrangement uses TRBV5-8 and TRBJ1-4; no clear D gene. CDR1 SGHTS and CDR2 YDEGEE come from the germline V gene. The germline V and J ends were trimmed by 4 bases and 12 bases, with 22 bases remaining between them. The CDR3 is 15 amino acids. The CDR3 nucleotides are TGTGCCAGCAGCACGGCCCTTCCAGTTTTTGGAGAACTGTTTTTT. Protein: CASSTALPVFGELFF.

V gene TRBV10-1 combines with J gene TRBJ1-1, with a possible D match to TRBD1 (6 bases). The V gene's germline CDR1 is WNHNN and CDR2 SYGVQD (reference sequence). V was cut by 0 bases and J by 6 bases, with 14 bases left in between. The CDR3 spans 15 residues. CDR3 loop: CASSESTGPRAEAFF. The CDR3 nucleotides read TGCGCCAGCAGTGAGTCGACAGGCCCGAGGGCTGAAGCTTTCTTT.

This clone was recorded only once. The chain carries TRBV5-4 and TRBJ1-2, with D unclear. The germline CDR1 and CDR2 sequences are SGHNT and YYREEE (reference sequence). Trimming left V 6 bases short and J 4 bases short, with 16 bases between. The CDR3 loop spans 14 amino acids. CDR3 coding DNA: TGTGCCAGCACCCTTGCTCGGGTGGCCTATGGCTACACCTTC. This gives the protein CASTLARVAYGYTF.

V is TRBV21-1 and J is TRBJ1-5; whether TRBD1, the table's D call, matches the DNA was not checked. TRBV21-1 is a pseudogene segment. The CDR3 runs 20 residues. In DNA, the CDR3 is TGTGCCAGCTGGAACAGGGTACTCTTTGGTGGGGCCTATAGCAATCAGCCCCAGCATTTT. Its translation is CASWNRVLFGGAYSNQPQHF.

This clone was seen a few times. The chain links TRBV30 to TRBJ1-2, with 11 positions matching TRBD1. Germline CDR1 reads GTSNPN; CDR2 reads SVGIG (reference sequence). Trimming removed 2 bases from V and 8 bases from J; junction bases left unmatched: 7. The CDR3 length is 14 residues. CDR3 nucleotide sequence: TGTGCCTGGAGTTTCGGACAGGGGGCTCAAGGCTACACCTTC. Amino acid sequence: CAWSFGQGAQGYTF. The full variable domain, its missing parts supplied by reference TRBV30 and TRBJ1-2, is SQTIHQWPATLVQPVGSPLSLECTVEGTSNPNLYWYRQAAGRGLQLLFYSVGIGQISSEVPQNLSASRPQDRQFILSSKKLLLSDSGFYLCAWSFGQGAQGYTFGSGTRLTVV.

The chain carries TRBV3-1 (or the pseudogene TRBV3-2) and TRBJ2-2, with D possibly being TRBD2 (6 bases). The ends were cut back, 4 bases at V and 5 bases at J, with 11 bases in the middle. The CDR3 spans 14 residues. The germline gives CDR1 LGHDT, CDR2 YNNKEL (reference sequence). CDR3 nucleotide sequence: TGTGCCAGCAGCCCGCAGACTAGTACCGGGGAGCTGTTTTTT. The encoded protein is CASSPQTSTGELFF.

CDR3 sequence: CASSYQQGRQGYTF. CDR3 nucleotide sequence: TGTGCCAGCAGTTACCAACAGGGGAGGCAGGGCTACACCTTC. The chain has TRBV6-5 and TRBJ1-2, with 7 nucleotides matching TRBD1. Per the germline V gene, CDR1 is MNHEY and CDR2 is SVGAGI. The CDR3 covers 14 residues. The J segment lost 8 bases and the V segment lost 2 bases, leaving 8 bases of the junction unmatched.

The chain employs TRBV5-4 and TRBJ2-7; 9 nucleotides line up with TRBD1. The V and J ends lost 4 bases and 2 bases, in that order; junction bases with no gene match: 4. The V gene's germline CDR1 is SGHNT and CDR2 YYREEE (reference sequence). The CDR3 contains 14 residues. The CDR3 nucleotides are TGTGCCAGCAGCCTAGACAGGGGGGCCTACGAGCAGTACTTC. The encoded protein is CASSLDRGAYEQYF.

This clone was detected a few times. This chain uses TRBV11-2 with TRBJ1-4; the match to TRBD1 covers 8 bases. Germline V gives CDR1 SGHAT, CDR2 FQNNGV. Trimming took 5 bases from V and 8 from J; bases not matched to a gene: 7. The CDR3 is 14 amino acids. This chain's CDR3 is CASSPFSGGEKLFF. The DNA of the CDR3 is TGTGCCAGCAGCCCGTTCTCAGGGGGCGAAAAACTGTTTTTT.

The CDR3 region is CASSDLAGGTIIPSTDTQYF. DNA of the CDR3: TGTGCCAGCAGTGACCTAGCGGGAGGGACGATAATACCTAGCACAGATACGCAGTATTTT. V gene TRBV2 combines with J gene TRBJ2-3; 12 bases map to TRBD2. V trimming: 3 bases; J trimming: 0 bases; junction bases outside the gene matches: 13. CDR1 SNHLY and CDR2 FYNNEI come from the germline V gene. CDR3 length equals 20 residues.

V gene TRBV4-3 combines with J gene TRBJ2-3; 9 bases are a match to TRBD2. V dropped 4 bases and J dropped 4; count of bases not matched to a gene: 15. Looked up from germline, CDR1 is LGHNA and CDR2 is YSLEER. The CDR3 is made up of 18 amino acids. CDR3 sequence reads: CASSPQIMGLAVADTQYF. As DNA, the CDR3 is TGCGCCAGCAGCCCGCAGATTATGGGACTAGCAGTGGCAGATACGCAGTATTTT.

The V and J genes are TRBV6-5 and TRBJ2-5; a weak D match, TRBD1 (5 bases). CDR3 size: 12 residues. The germline CDR1 and CDR2 sequences are MNHEY and SVGAGI. V shed 4 bases and J shed 5 bases, with 8 bases lying between them. The CDR3 sequence is CASSLNRETQYF. The CDR3, as DNA: TGTGCCAGCAGTTTAAACAGGGAGACCCAGTACTTC.